A single sample gave rise to the 5 T cell receptor beta chains below, sequenced in a study of cytomegalovirus exposure and HLA in healthy donors. Here immunoSEQ multiplex PCR was the method, and the copy in TCRdb shows in-frame clones only, minus some. Of more than 250,000 clones in the sample, approximately 90% were seen once. The sample consisted of PBMCs. Source of these receptors: a woman between 18 and 29 years old in good health and CMV-seronegative.

The rearrangement joins TRBV27 to TRBJ2-7; possibly TRBD2 for D (5 bases). The CDR3 spans 16 residues. Germline CDR1 is MNHEY and CDR2 is SMNVEV (reference sequence). Trimming removed 0 bases at V and 3 bases at J, with 15 bases between. DNA for the CDR3: TGTGCCAGCAGTTTATCGGGTGGGGAGTCCTTCTACGAGCAGTACTTC. Translating gives CASSLSGGESFYEQYF.

This chain connects TRBV14 to TRBJ2-7; 14 nucleotides match TRBD2. Germline CDR1 reads SGHDN; CDR2 reads FVKESK. The trim removed 8 bases at V and 6 bases at J, leaving 9 bases unmatched. The CDR3 length is 15 residues. CDR3 sequence (DNA): TGTGCCAGCGGCTCGGGACTAGCGGGAGTCGTCGAGCAGTACTTC. It translates to CASGSGLAGVVEQYF.

The V gene is TRBV5-1, the J gene TRBJ2-1, with D possibly TRBD1 on 6 matching bases. The CDR3 sequence is 13 residues long. V lost 4 bases to trimming and J lost 5 bases, with 10 bases between them. From germline, CDR1 is SGHRS and CDR2 YFSETQ. The CDR3 sequence: CASSADSNNEQFF. As DNA, the CDR3 is TGCGCCAGCAGCGCGGACAGTAACAATGAGCAGTTCTTC.

This clone turned up a few times. The V and J genes are TRBV4-1 and TRBJ1-5, with D unclear. Germline values: CDR1 MGHRA, CDR2 YSYEKL. V dropped 2 bases and J dropped 5 bases, with 13 bases sitting between them. The CDR3 is 15 amino acids. CDR3 coding DNA: TGCGCCAGCAGCCAATCCCCAATGCGGGATCAGCCCCAGCATTTT. It encodes CASSQSPMRDQPQHF.

The chain joins TRBV2 to TRBJ1-4; TRBD1 is a possible D gene (6 bases). The CDR3 extends over 15 amino acids. Trimming removed 4 bases at V and 4 bases at J, with 13 bases between. Looked up from germline, CDR1 is SNHLY and CDR2 is FYNNEI. CDR3 sequence (DNA): TGTGCCAGCAGTGTCGAACAGGGCAGTAATGAAAAACTGTTTTTT. Its protein product is CASSVEQGSNEKLFF.